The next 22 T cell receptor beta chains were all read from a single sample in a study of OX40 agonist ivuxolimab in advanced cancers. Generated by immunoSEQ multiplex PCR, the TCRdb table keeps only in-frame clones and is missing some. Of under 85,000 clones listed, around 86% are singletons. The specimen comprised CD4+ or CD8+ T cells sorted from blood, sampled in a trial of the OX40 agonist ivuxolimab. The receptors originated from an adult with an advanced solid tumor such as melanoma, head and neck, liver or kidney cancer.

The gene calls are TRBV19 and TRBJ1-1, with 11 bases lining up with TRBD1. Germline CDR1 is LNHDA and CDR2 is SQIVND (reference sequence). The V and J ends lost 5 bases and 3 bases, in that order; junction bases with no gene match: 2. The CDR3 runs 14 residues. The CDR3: CASSVDRGHTEAFF. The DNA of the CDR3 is TGTGCCAGTAGTGTGGACAGGGGGCACACTGAAGCTTTCTTT.

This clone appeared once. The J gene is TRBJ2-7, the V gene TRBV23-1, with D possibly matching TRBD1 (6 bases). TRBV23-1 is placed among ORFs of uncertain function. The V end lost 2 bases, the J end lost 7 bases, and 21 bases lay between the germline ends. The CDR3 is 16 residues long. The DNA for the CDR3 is TGCGCCAGCAGTCAAGGGGCAGGGGCTACCTTTGGTGAGCAGTACTTC. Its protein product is CASSQGAGATFGEQYF.

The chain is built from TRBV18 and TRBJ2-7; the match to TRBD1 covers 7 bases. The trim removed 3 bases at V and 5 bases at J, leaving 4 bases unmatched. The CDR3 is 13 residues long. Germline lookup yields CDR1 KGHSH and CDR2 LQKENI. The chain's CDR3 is CASSPDRVNEQYF. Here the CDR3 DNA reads TGTGCCAGCTCACCTGACAGGGTAAACGAGCAGTACTTC. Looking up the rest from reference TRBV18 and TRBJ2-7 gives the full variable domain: NAGVMQNPRHLVRRRGQEARLRCSPMKGHSHVYWYRQLPEEGLKFMVYLQKENIIDESGMPKERFSAEFPKEGPSILRIQQVVRGDSAAYFCASSPDRVNEQYFGPGTRLTVT.

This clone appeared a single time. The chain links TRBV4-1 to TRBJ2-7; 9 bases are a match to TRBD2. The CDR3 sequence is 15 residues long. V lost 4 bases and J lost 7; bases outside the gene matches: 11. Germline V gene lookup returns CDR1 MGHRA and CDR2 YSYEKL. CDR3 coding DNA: TGCGCCAGCAGCCCCGCTGGCGGGGGGGCCGGGGAGCAGTACTTC. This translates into CASSPAGGGAGEQYF.

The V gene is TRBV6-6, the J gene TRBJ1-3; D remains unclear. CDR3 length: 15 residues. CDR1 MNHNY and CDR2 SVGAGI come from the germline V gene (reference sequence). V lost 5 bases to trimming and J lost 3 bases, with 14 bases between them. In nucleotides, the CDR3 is TGTGCCAGCAGTCCCGGACGGTCTTTTGGAAACACCATATATTTT. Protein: CASSPGRSFGNTIYF.

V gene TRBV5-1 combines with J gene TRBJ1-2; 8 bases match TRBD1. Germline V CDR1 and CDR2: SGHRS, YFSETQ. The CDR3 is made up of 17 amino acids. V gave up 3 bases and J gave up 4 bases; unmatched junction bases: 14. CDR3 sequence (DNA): TGCGCCAGCAGCTCCCGGGACAGGAACCCGCGCGGCTATGGCTACACCTTC. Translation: CASSSRDRNPRGYGYTF.

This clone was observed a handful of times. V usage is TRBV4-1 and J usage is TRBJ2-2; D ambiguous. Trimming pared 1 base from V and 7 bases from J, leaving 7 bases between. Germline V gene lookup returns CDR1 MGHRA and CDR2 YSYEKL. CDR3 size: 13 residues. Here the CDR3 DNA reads TGCGCCAGCAGCCAAGGAGGCGGCGGGGAGCTGTTTTTT. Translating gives CASSQGGGGELFF.

The CDR3 is CASSQMGPGPSYEQYF. DNA of the CDR3: TGTGCCAGCAGCCAAATGGGGCCGGGGCCCTCCTACGAGCAGTACTTC. This chain connects TRBV21-1 to TRBJ2-5. The assigned J gene may be wrong: the sequence end matches TRBJ2-7 better. TRBV21-1 is designated a pseudogene. CDR3 length: 16 amino acids.

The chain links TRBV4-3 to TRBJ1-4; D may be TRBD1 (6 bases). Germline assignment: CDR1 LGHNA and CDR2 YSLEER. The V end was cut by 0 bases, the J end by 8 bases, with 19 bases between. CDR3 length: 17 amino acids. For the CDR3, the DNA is TGCGCCAGCAGCCAAGATTTATGGGGCAGGGGTGAGGAAAAACTGTTTTTT. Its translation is CASSQDLWGRGEEKLFF.

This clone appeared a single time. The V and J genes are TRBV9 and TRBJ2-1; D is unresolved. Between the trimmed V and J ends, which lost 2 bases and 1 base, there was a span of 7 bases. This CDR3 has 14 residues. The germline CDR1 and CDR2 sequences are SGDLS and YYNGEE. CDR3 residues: CASSVIASYNEQFF. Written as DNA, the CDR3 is TGTGCCAGCAGCGTGATAGCATCCTACAATGAGCAGTTCTTC. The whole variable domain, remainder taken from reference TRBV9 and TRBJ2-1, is DSGVTQTPKHLITATGQRVTLRCSPRSGDLSVYWYQQSLDQGLQFLIQYYNGEERAKGNILERFSAQQFPDLHSELNLSSLELGDSALYFCASSVIASYNEQFFGPGTRLTVL.

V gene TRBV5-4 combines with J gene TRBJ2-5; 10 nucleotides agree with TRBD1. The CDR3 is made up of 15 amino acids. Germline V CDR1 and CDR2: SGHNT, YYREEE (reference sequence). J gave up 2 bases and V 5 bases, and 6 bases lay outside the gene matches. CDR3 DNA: TGTGCCAGCAGGGGACAGGGGCTCGTACAAGAGACCCAGTACTTC. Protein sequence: CASRGQGLVQETQYF.

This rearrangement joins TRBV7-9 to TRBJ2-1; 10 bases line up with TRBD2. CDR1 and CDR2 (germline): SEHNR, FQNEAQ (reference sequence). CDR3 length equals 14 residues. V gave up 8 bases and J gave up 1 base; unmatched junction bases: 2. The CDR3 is CASASGSSYNEQFF. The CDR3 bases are TGTGCCAGCGCTAGCGGGAGTTCCTACAATGAGCAGTTCTTC. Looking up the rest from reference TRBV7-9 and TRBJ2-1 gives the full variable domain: DTGVSQNPRHKITKRGQNVTFRCDPISEHNRLYWYRQTLGQGPEFLTYFQNEAQLEKSRLLSDRFSAERPKGSFSTLEIQRTEQGDSAMYLCASASGSSYNEQFFGPGTRLTVL.

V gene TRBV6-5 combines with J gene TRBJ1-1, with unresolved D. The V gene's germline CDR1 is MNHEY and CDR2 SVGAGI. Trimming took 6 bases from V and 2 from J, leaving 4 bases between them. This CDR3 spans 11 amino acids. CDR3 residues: CASRQNTEAFF. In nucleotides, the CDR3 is TGTGCCAGCAGACAAAACACTGAAGCTTTCTTT.

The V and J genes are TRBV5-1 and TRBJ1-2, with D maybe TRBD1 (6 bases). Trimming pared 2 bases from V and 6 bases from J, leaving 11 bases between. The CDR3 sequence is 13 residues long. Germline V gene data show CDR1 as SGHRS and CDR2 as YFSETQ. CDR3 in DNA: TGCGCCAGCAGCTTCGTGACAGGTAATGGCTACACCTTC. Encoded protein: CASSFVTGNGYTF.

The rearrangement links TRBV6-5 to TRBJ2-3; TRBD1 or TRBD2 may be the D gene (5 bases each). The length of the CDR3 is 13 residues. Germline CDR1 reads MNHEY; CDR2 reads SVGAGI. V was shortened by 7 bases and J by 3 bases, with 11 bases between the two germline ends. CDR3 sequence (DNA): TGTGCCAGCACGAGAGGGGCAACAGATACGCAGTATTTT. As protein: CASTRGATDTQYF.

As DNA, the CDR3 is TGTGCCAGCAGACCCGACGTGAGGGGCCAAGAGACCCAGTACTTC. Protein: CASRPDVRGQETQYF. This chain joins TRBV5-4 and TRBJ2-5; D might be TRBD1 or TRBD2, each matching 5 bases. The V gene lost 5 bases and the J gene lost 1 base, with 15 bases spanning the gap. Germline V gene sequence: CDR1 SGHNT, CDR2 YYREEE (reference sequence). The CDR3 consists of 15 residues.

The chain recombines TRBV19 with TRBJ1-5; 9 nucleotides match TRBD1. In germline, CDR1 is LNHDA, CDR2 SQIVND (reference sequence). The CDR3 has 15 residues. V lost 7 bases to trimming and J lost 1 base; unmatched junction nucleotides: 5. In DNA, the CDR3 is TGTGCCAGTACCATAGACAGGGGGAGCAATCAGCCCCAGCATTTT. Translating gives CASTIDRGSNQPQHF.

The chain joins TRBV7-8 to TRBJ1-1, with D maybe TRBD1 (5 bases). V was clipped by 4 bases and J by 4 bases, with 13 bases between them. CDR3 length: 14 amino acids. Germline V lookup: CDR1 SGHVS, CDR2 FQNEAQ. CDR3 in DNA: TGTGCCAGCAGCTCTCAGGGTGAGGGCACTGAAGCTTTCTTT. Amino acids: CASSSQGEGTEAFF. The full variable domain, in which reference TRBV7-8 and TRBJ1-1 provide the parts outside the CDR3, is GAGVSQSPRYKVAKRGQDVALRCDPISGHVSLFWYQQALGQGPEFLTYFQNEAQLDKSGLPSDRFFAERPEGSVSTLKIQRTQQEDSAVYLCASSSQGEGTEAFFGQGTRLTVV.

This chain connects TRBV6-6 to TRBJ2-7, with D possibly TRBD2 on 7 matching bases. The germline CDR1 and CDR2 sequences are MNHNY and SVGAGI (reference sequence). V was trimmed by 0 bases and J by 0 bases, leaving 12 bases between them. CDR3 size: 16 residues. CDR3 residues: CASSYSGRGPSYEQYF. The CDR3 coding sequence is TGTGCCAGCAGTTACTCGGGGCGGGGGCCCTCCTACGAGCAGTACTTC.

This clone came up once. The CDR3 region is CASSHGTGGTEAFF. The CDR3 bases are TGCGCCAGCAGCCATGGGACAGGGGGCACTGAAGCTTTCTTT. The V gene is TRBV5-1, the J gene TRBJ1-1, with 11 bases aligning to TRBD1. J gave up 4 bases and V 4 bases, and 3 bases lay outside the gene matches. This CDR3 contains 14 residues. Germline loops: CDR1 SGHRS, CDR2 YFSETQ.

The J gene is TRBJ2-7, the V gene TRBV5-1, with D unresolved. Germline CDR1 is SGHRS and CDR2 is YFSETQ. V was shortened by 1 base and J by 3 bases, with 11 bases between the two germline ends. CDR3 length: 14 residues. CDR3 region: CASSLTGLIYEQYF. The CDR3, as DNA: TGCGCCAGCAGCTTGACCGGGCTAATCTACGAGCAGTACTTC.

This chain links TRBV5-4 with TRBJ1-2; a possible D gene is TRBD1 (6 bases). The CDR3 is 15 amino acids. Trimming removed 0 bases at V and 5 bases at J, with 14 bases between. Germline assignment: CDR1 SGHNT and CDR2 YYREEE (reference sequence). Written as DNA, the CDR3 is TGTGCCAGCAGCTTGGATACAGGGTGGTTTTATGGCTACACCTTC. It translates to CASSLDTGWFYGYTF.